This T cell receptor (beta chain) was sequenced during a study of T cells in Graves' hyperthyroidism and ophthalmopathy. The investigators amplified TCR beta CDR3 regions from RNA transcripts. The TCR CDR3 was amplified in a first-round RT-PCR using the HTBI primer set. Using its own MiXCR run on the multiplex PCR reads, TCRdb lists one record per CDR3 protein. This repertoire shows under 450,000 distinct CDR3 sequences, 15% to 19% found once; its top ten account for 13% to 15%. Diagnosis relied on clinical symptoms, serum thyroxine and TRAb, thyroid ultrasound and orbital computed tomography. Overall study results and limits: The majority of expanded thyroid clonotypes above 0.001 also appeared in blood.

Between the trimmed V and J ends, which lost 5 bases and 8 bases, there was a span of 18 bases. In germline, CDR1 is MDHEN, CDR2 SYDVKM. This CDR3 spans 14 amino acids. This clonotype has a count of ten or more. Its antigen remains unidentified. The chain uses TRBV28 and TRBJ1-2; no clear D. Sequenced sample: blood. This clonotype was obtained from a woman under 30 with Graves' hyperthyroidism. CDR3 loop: CASSLLGSPGGYTF. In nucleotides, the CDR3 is TGTGCCAGCAGTCTCCTGGGATCTCCGGGGGGCTACACCTTC.